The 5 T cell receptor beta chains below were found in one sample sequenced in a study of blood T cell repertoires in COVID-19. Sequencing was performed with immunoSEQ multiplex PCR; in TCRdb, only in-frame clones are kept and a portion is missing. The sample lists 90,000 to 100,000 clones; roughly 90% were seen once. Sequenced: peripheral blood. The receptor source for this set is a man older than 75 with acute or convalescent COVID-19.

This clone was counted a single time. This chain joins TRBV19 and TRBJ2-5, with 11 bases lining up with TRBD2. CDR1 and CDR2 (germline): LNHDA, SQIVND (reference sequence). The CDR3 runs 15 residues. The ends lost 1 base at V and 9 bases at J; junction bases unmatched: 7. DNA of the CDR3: TGTGCCAGTAGTATAGGTGAACTAGCGGGAGTTCCCCAGTACTTC. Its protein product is CASSIGELAGVPQYF.

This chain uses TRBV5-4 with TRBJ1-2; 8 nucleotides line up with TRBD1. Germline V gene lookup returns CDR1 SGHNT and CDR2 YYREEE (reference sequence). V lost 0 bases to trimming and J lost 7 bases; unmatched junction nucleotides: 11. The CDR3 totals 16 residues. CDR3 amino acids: CASSLANRGDRGGYTF. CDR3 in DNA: TGTGCCAGCAGCTTGGCTAACAGGGGGGACCGGGGTGGCTACACCTTC.

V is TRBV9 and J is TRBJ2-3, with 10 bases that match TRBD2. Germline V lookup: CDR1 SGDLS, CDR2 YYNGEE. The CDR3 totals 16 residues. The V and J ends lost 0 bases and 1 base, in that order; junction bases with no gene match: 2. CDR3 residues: CASSVGLAGGTDTQYF. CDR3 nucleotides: TGTGCCAGCAGCGTAGGGCTAGCGGGAGGCACAGATACGCAGTATTTT.

The chain's CDR3 is CASSYRDRNTEAFF. The CDR3 DNA reads TGTGCCAGCAGCTACCGGGACAGGAACACTGAAGCTTTCTTT. The chain employs TRBV5-4 and TRBJ1-1, with 7 bases that match TRBD1. Germline V gene sequence: CDR1 SGHNT, CDR2 YYREEE (reference sequence). This CDR3 contains 14 residues. V lost 3 bases and J lost 1; bases outside the gene matches: 3.

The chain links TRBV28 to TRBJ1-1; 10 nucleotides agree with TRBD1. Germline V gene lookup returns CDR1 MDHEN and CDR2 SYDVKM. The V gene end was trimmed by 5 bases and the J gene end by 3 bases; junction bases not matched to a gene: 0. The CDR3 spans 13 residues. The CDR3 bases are TGTGCCAGCAGTGGACAGGGGGACACTGAAGCTTTCTTT. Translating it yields CASSGQGDTEAFF.